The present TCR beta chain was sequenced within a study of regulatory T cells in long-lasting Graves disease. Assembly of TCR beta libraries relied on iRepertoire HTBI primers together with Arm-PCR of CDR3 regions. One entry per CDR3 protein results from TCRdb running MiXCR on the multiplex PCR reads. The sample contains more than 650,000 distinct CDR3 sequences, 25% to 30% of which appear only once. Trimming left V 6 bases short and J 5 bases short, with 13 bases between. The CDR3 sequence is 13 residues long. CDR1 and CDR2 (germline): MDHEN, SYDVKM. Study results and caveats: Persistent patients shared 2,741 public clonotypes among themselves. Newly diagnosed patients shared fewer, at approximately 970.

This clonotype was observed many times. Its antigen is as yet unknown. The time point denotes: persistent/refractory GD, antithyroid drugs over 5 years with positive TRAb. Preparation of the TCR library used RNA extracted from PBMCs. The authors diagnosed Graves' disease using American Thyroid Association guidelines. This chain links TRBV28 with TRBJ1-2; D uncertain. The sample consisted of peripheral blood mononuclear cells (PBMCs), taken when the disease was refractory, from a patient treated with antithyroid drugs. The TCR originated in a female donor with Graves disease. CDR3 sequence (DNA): TGTGCCAGCAGGGGAAGGACTGCATATGGCTACACCTTC. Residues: CASRGRTAYGYTF.